This TCR beta chain was retrieved from a study of regulatory T cells in long-lasting Graves disease (dated by TCRdb to 2020 to 2022). With respect to the entire study: To count as having persistent Graves' disease, a patient had to have received antithyroid drug treatment for over 5 years with TSH receptor autoantibodies remaining persistently positive. Patients with persistent Graves' disease were compared with patients with newly diagnosed Graves' disease using TCR sequencing and RNA sequencing of peripheral blood. The study was conducted in China and was registered as a clinical trial. A total of roughly 33 samples were covered by TCR sequencing, comprising around 13 persistent and roughly 20 newly diagnosed Graves' disease patients. Antithyroid drugs had been taken for around 9.8 years on average by persistent Graves' disease patients in the clinical cohort. What the study reported, not specific to this receptor: Only the TCR beta chain was sequenced and analyzed. The study examined only peripheral blood because the primary lesion, thyroid tissue, could not be accessed. As a limitation, the authors acknowledged that the small sample size may reduce accuracy. TRBV28, TRBJ1-2 and TRBJ2-5 were preferentially used in persistent disease, while TRBV20-1 and TRBJ2-1 were favored in newly diagnosed disease. Persistent patients shared more public clonotypes among themselves (around 3,000) than newly diagnosed patients did (about 1,000). Persistent Graves' disease patients showed lower TCR Shannon entropy and fewer highly expanded clones than newly diagnosed patients, suggesting clonal expansion.

From cysteine to phenylalanine, the CDR3 is 13 amino acids long. The sequence is cut down to CDR3 DNA, 39 bases in frame from base 1. The germline V gene provides CDR1 SGHAT and CDR2 FQNNGV. The V and J ends are trimmed by 4 bases and 7 bases, leaving 10 bases between them. The library was prepared using multiplex PCR. The run used an Illumina HiSeq 4000. TCR beta libraries were built with iRepertoire HTBI primers and Arm-PCR amplification of CDR3 regions. Gel purification was performed on PCR products prior to sequencing. The published analysis was carried out like this. Gene usage analysis of CDR3 amino acid clonotypes relied on the roughly 60 TRBV and 15 or so TRBJ segments identified across samples. Filtered high-quality paired reads were merged into contigs using COPE and FqMerger. BLAST was used to align contigs to IMGT TRBV, TRBD and TRBJ reference genes, and CDR3 was defined according to IMGT. Any clonotype with a frequency above 0.1% was counted as a highly expanded clone. Repertoire diversity was measured by Shannon entropy, and V-J evenness by the Gini coefficient. A clonotype found in more than one individual was treated as public. TCRdb ran its own pipeline on the public reads, namely fastp trimming at Q25 and MiXCR clone calling, and kept in-frame beta chains. When rows share a CDR3 protein, they turn into one entry using the most common DNA and genes. TCRdb assigned the V and J calls; the authors' analysis was not used. Within this sample are around 460,000 distinct CDR3 sequences, with roughly 23% of them counted one time only. Around 12% of the sample goes to the ten largest clones.

Explained via the paper, the time point label denotes: persistent/refractory GD, antithyroid drugs over 5 years with positive TRAb. RNA was extracted from PBMCs in TRIzol for both TCR sequencing and RNA sequencing. Graves' disease was diagnosed according to American Thyroid Association guidelines. Patients for the study were recruited at an endocrinology department in Xi'an, China. Each patient gave approximately 9 milliliters of peripheral blood, collected in an EDTA anticoagulant tube. PBMCs were isolated by Ficoll Paque Plus density gradient separation without further T cell sorting. An Agilent 2100 Bioanalyzer and agarose gel were used to assess RNA quality, and a NanoDrop 2000 was used to measure RNA concentration. Regarding this clonotype: This receptor's antigen is unknown. Within one base of it there is no much larger clone, and no base qualities were kept.

This receptor was obtained from a female donor with Graves disease. Rearrangement joined TRBV11-2 to TRBJ2-2, and TRBD2 may be the D gene, going by 5 matching bases. The sample here was peripheral blood mononuclear cells (PBMCs), taken when the disease was refractory, from a patient treated with antithyroid drugs. The bases are TGTGCCAGCAGCTCAACCGAGGGCGGGGAGCTGTTTTTT. Its protein product is CASSSTEGGELFF.